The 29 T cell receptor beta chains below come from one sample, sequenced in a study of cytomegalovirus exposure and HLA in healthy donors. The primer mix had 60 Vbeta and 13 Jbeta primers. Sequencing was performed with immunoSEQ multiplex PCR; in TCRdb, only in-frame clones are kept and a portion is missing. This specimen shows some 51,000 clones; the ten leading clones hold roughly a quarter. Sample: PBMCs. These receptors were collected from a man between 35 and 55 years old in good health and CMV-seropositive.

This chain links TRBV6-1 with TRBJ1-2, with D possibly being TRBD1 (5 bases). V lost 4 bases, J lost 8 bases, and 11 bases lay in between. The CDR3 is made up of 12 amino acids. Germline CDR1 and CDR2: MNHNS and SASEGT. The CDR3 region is CASSGQQEGYTF. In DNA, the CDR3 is TGTGCCAGCAGTGGGCAACAGGAAGGCTACACCTTC.

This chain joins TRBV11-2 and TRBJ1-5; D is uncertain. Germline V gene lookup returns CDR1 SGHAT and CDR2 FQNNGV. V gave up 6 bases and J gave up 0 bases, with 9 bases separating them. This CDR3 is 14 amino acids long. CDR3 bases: TGTGCCAGCAGTCAGGATAATAGCAATCAGCCCCAGCATTTT. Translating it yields CASSQDNSNQPQHF.

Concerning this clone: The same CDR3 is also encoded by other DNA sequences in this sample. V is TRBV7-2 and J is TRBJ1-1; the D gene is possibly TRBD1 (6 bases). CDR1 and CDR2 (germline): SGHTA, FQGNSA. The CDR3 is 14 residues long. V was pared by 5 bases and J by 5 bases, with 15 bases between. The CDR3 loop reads CASSPWARGTEAFF. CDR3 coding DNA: TGTGCCAGCAGCCCTTGGGCAAGGGGGACTGAAGCTTTCTTT.

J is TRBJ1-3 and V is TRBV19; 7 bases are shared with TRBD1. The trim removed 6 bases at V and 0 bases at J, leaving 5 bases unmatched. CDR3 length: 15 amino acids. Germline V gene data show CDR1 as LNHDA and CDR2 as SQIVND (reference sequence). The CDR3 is CASRNGDSSGNTIYF. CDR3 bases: TGTGCCAGTAGGAACGGGGACAGCTCTGGAAACACCATATATTTT.

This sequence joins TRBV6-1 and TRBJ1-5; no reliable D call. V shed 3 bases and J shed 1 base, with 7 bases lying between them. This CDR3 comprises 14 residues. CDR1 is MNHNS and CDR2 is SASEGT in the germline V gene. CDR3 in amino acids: CASSDRGSNQPQHF. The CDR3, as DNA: TGTGCCAGCAGTGATCGAGGAAGCAATCAGCCCCAGCATTTT.

CDR3 residues: CASSFKGTSGGETQYF. CDR3 coding DNA: TGCGCCAGCAGCTTCAAGGGGACTAGCGGGGGAGAGACCCAGTACTTC. The chain is built from TRBV5-1 and TRBJ2-5; TRBD2 matches at 14 bases. The CDR3 consists of 16 residues. J lost 4 bases, V lost 2 bases, and 4 bases had no gene match. Germline CDR1 is SGHRS and CDR2 is YFSETQ.

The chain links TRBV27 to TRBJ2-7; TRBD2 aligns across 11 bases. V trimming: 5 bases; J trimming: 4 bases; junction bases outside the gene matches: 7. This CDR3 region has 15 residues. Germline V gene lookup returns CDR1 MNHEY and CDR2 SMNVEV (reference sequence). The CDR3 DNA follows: TGTGCCAGCAGTGGACTAGCGGGCACTGAATACGAGCAGTACTTC. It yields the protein CASSGLAGTEYEQYF.

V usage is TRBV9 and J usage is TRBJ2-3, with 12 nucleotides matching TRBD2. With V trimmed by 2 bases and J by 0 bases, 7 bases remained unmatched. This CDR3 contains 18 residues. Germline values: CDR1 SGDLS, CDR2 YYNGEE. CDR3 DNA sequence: TGTGCCAGCAGCGTGGCTAGCGGGGGGGCCAGGAGCACAGATACGCAGTATTTT. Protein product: CASSVASGGARSTDTQYF.

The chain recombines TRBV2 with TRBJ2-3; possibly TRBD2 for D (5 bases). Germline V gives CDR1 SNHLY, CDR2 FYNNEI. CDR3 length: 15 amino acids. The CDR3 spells CATSEEEYSTDTQYF. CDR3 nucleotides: TGTGCGACCTCTGAGGAGGAGTATAGCACAGATACGCAGTATTTT.

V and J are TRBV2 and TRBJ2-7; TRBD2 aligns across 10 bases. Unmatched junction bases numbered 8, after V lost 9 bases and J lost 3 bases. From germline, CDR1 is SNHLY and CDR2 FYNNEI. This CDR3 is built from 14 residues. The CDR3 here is CARRRPSGGYEQYF. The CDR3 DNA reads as TGTGCCAGGAGGAGACCTAGCGGGGGCTACGAGCAGTACTTC.

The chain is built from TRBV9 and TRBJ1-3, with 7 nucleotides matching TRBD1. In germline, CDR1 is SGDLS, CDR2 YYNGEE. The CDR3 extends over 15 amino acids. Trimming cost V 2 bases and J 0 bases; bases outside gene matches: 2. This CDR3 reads CASSVTGRSGNTIYF. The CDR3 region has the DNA TGTGCCAGCAGCGTGACAGGGCGCTCTGGAAACACCATATATTTT.

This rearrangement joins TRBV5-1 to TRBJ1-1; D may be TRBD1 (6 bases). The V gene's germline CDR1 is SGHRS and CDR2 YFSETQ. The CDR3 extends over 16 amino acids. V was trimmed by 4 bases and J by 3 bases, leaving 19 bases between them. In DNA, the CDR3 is TGCGCCAGCAGCCTGGTTGGGGGCGCGGAGGACACTGAAGCTTTCTTT. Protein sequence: CASSLVGGAEDTEAFF.

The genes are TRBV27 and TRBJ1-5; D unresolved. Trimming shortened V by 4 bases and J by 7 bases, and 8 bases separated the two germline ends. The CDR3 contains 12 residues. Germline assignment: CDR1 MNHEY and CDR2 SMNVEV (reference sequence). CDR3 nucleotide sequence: TGTGCCAGCAGTTCCCCTCGGCAGCCCCAGCATTTT. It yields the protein CASSSPRQPQHF.

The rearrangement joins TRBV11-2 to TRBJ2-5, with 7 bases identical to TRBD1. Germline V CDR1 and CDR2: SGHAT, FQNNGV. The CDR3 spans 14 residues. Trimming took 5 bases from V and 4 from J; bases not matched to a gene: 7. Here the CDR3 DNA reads TGTGCCAGCAGCCCATTAGGGGACAGAGAGACCCAGTACTTC. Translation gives CASSPLGDRETQYF.

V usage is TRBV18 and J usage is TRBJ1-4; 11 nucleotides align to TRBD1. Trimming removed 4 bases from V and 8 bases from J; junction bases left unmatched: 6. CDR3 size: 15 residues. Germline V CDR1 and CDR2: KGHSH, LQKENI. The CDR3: CASSRGTGGAEKLFF. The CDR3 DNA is TGTGCCAGCTCACGCGGGACAGGGGGTGCGGAAAAACTGTTTTTT.

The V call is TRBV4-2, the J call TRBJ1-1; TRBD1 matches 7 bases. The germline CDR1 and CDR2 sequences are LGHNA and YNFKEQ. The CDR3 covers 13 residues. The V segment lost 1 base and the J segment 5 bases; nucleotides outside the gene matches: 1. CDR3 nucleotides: TGTGCCAGCAGCCAAGTACAGGGGACTGAAGCTTTCTTT. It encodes CASSQVQGTEAFF.

The CDR3 DNA sequence: TGTGCCAGTAGTACCCCGCGCTCTGGAAACACCATATATTTT. It yields the protein CASSTPRSGNTIYF. V gene TRBV19 combines with J gene TRBJ1-3; D is ambiguous. The CDR3 extends over 14 amino acids. The germline V gene has CDR1 LNHDA and CDR2 SQIVND (reference sequence). Deletions cut 4 bases from V and 0 bases from J, with 7 bases between. The full variable domain, in which reference TRBV19 and TRBJ1-3 provide the parts outside the CDR3, is DGGITQSPKYLFRKEGQNVTLSCEQNLNHDAMYWYRQDPGQGLRLIYYSQIVNDFQKGDIAEGYSVSREKKESFPLTVTSAQKNPTAFYLCASSTPRSGNTIYFGEGSWLTVV.

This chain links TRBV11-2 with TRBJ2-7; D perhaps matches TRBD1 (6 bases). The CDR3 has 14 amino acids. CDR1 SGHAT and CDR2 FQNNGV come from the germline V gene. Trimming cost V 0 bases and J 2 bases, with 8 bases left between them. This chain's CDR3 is CASSLDHRAYEQYF. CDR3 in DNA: TGTGCCAGCAGCTTAGATCACAGGGCCTACGAGCAGTACTTC.

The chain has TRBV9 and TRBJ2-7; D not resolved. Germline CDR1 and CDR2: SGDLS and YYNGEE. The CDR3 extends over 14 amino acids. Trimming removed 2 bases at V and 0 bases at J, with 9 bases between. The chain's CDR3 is CASSVEWSSYEQYF. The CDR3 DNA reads TGTGCCAGCAGCGTGGAGTGGAGCTCCTACGAGCAGTACTTC.

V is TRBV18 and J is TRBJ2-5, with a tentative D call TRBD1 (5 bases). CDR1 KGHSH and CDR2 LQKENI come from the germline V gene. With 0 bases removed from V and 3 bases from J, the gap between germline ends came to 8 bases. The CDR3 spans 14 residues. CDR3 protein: CASSPPSREETQYF. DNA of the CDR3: TGTGCCAGCTCACCACCCTCCAGGGAAGAGACCCAGTACTTC.

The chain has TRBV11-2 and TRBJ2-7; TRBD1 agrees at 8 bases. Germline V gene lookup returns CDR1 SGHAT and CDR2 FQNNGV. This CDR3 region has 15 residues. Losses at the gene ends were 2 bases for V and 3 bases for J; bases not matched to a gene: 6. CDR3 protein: CASSLKQGDNYEQYF. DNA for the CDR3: TGTGCCAGCAGCTTAAAACAGGGGGACAACTACGAGCAGTACTTC.

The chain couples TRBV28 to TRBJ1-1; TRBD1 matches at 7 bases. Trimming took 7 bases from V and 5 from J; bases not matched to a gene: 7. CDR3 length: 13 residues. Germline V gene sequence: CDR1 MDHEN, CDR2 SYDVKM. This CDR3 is CASTPDRATEAFF. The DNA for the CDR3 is TGTGCCAGCACCCCAGACAGGGCTACTGAAGCTTTCTTT. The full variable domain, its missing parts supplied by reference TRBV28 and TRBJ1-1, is DVKVTQSSRYLVKRTGEKVFLECVQDMDHENMFWYRQDPGLGLRLIYFSYDVKMKEKGDIPEGYSVSREKKERFSLILESASTNQTSMYLCASTPDRATEAFFGQGTRLTVV.

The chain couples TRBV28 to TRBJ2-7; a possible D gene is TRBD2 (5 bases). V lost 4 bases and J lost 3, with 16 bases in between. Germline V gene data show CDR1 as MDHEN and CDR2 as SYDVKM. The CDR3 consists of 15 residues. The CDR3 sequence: CASSYDKPAGYEQYF. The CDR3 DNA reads TGTGCCAGCAGTTACGACAAACCGGCGGGCTACGAGCAGTACTTC.

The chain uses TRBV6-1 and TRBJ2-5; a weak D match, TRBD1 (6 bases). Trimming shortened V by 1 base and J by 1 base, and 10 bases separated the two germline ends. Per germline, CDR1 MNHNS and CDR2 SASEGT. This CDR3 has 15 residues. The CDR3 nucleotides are TGTGCCAGCAGTGAAGAGACAGGTCGCCAAGAGACCCAGTACTTC. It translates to CASSEETGRQETQYF.

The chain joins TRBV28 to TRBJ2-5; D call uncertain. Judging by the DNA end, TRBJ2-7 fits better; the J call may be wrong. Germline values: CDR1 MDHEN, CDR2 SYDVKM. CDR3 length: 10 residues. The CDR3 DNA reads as TGTGCCAGCAGCCTCTACGAGCAGTACTTC. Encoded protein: CASSLYEQYF.

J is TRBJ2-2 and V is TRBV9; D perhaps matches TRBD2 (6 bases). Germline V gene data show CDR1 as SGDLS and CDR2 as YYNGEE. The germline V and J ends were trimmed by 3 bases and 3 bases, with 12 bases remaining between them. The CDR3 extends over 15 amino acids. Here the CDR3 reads CASSGEAGYTGELFF. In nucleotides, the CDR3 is TGTGCCAGCAGCGGAGAGGCGGGGTACACCGGGGAGCTGTTTTTT.

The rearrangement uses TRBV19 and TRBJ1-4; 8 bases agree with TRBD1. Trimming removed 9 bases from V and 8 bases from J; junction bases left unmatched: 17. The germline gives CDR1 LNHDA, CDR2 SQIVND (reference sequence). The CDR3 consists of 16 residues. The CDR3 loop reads CASRRDIQGVEEKLFF. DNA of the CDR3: TGTGCCAGCCGTCGGGATATACAGGGGGTGGAAGAAAAACTGTTTTTT. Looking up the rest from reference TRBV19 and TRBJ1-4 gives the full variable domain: DGGITQSPKYLFRKEGQNVTLSCEQNLNHDAMYWYRQDPGQGLRLIYYSQIVNDFQKGDIAEGYSVSREKKESFPLTVTSAQKNPTAFYLCASRRDIQGVEEKLFFGSGTQLSVL.

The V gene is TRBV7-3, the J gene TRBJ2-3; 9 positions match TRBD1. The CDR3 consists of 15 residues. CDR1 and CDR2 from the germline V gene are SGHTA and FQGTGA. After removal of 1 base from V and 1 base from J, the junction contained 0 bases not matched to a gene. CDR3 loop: CASSLRQGGTDTQYF. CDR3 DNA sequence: TGTGCCAGCAGCTTAAGACAGGGGGGCACAGATACGCAGTATTTT.

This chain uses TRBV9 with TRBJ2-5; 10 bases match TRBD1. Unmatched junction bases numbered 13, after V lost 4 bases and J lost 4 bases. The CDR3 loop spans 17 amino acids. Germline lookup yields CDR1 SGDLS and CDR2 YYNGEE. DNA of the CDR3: TGTGCCAGCAGCCTTACGGGACAGGGGTCGGGCGGAGAGACCCAGTACTTC. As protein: CASSLTGQGSGGETQYF.